A single sample is the source of the 13 T cell receptor beta chains below, sequenced in a study of cytomegalovirus exposure and HLA in healthy donors. Use of 60 Vbeta and 13 Jbeta primers characterized the PCR. TCRdb's table, derived via immunoSEQ multiplex PCR, lists solely in-frame clones and lacks some. The table records 150,000 to 200,000 clones, 86% of them present only once. Input material: PBMCs. The receptor source for this set is a woman in her late teens or twenties in good health and CMV-seronegative.

The DNA of the CDR3 is TGTGCCAGCAGTGAGCGGGACGGGGTCGTTGGCTACACCTTC. Protein sequence: CASSERDGVVGYTF. This chain joins TRBV6-4 and TRBJ1-2; the D gene is possibly TRBD1 (5 bases). V dropped 3 bases and J dropped 7 bases, with 15 bases sitting between them. Germline V gene lookup returns CDR1 MRHNA and CDR2 SNTAGT. The CDR3 is 14 amino acids.

The chain employs TRBV5-6 and TRBJ2-5, with 8 bases that match TRBD2. The CDR3 sequence is 14 residues long. Germline CDR1 is SGHDT and CDR2 is YYEEEE. Trimming took 4 bases from V and 4 from J; bases not matched to a gene: 6. The CDR3, as DNA: TGTGCCAGCAGCCCGGGACTAGTCGGAGAGACCCAGTACTTC. Its translation is CASSPGLVGETQYF.

The V and J genes are TRBV11-2 and TRBJ1-2; 12 bases fit TRBD1. V shed 6 bases and J 6 bases; nucleotides not matched to a gene: 8. This CDR3 has 15 amino acids. From germline, CDR1 is SGHAT and CDR2 FQNNGV. The CDR3 DNA is TGTGCCAGCAGACCCGGGACAGGGGGCGCGGATGGCTACACCTTC. It encodes CASRPGTGGADGYTF.

The chain employs TRBV29-1 and TRBJ1-5, with no clear D. The CDR3 runs 12 residues. Germline V CDR1 and CDR2: SQVTM, ANQGSEA. Trimming stripped 4 bases from V and 1 base from J, with 5 bases between. Here the CDR3 reads CSVAGSNQPQHF. CDR3 nucleotides: TGCAGCGTTGCCGGGAGCAATCAGCCCCAGCATTTT.

The rearrangement links TRBV5-1 to TRBJ2-7, with 10 bases fitting TRBD2. From germline, CDR1 is SGHRS and CDR2 YFSETQ. With V trimmed by 5 bases and J by 3 bases, 8 bases remained unmatched. The CDR3 covers 15 residues. CDR3 nucleotide sequence: TGCGCCAGCAGGGCTAGCGGGAGTGTTTTCTACGAGCAGTACTTC. Translation: CASRASGSVFYEQYF.

This clone was seen a few times. V gene TRBV9 combines with J gene TRBJ1-2; TRBD1 matches at 9 bases. The CDR3 length is 14 residues. Germline lookup yields CDR1 SGDLS and CDR2 YYNGEE. V lost 7 bases to trimming and J lost 6 bases; unmatched junction nucleotides: 10. The CDR3: CASRQPGQGHGYTF. CDR3 bases: TGTGCCAGCCGACAGCCAGGACAGGGGCATGGCTACACCTTC.

This clone was counted once. J is TRBJ2-3 and V is TRBV15, with 7 bases matching TRBD1. With V trimmed by 6 bases and J by 0 bases, 9 bases remained unmatched. There are 16 residues in the CDR3. Germline values: CDR1 LNHNV, CDR2 YYDKDF (reference sequence). The CDR3 loop is CATSPGQTSSTDTQYF. In DNA, the CDR3 is TGTGCCACCAGTCCGGGACAGACCTCTAGCACAGATACGCAGTATTTT.

The CDR3 here is CASSPLWGVTDTQYF. In DNA, the CDR3 is TGTGCCAGCAGCCCCCTTTGGGGGGTTACAGATACGCAGTATTTT. The chain joins TRBV7-2 to TRBJ2-3, with D possibly matching TRBD2 (6 bases). There are 15 residues in the CDR3. Germline-derived CDR1 and CDR2 are SGHTA and FQGNSA. The ends were cut back, 5 bases at V and 3 bases at J, with 15 bases in the middle.

As regards this clone: At one end the junction does not follow the germline gene, possibly because of a read error. This chain uses TRBV27 with TRBJ2-1, with 11 nucleotides matching TRBD2. The CDR3 totals 14 residues. Germline values: CDR1 MNHEY, CDR2 SMNVEV (reference sequence). The CDR3 region has the DNA TGTGCCAGCAGTCTATCTAGCGGGAGGAATGAGCAGTTCTTC. As protein: CASSLSSGRNEQFF.

This chain links TRBV2 with TRBJ1-5, with D perhaps matching TRBD1 (6 bases). The germline V and J ends were trimmed by 4 bases and 7 bases, with 17 bases remaining between them. CDR1 and CDR2 (germline): SNHLY, FYNNEI. The CDR3 is made up of 15 amino acids. DNA for the CDR3: TGTGCCAGCAGTGTGGGGGCAGGTGATGACCAGCCCCAGCATTTT. Protein product: CASSVGAGDDQPQHF.

The rearrangement links TRBV30 to TRBJ1-6; D unclear. Germline CDR1 GTSNPN, CDR2 SVGIG (reference sequence). The CDR3 runs 15 residues. V was clipped by 2 bases and J by 3 bases, with 11 bases between them. The CDR3 nucleotides read TGTGCCTGGAGTAGGCCCCAGGACTATAATTCACCCCTCCACTTT. Residues: CAWSRPQDYNSPLHF. Looking up the rest from reference TRBV30 and TRBJ1-6 gives the full variable domain: SQTIHQWPATLVQPVGSPLSLECTVEGTSNPNLYWYRQAAGRGLQLLFYSVGIGQISSEVPQNLSASRPQDRQFILSSKKLLLSDSGFYLCAWSRPQDYNSPLHFGNGTRLTVT.

The CDR3 coding sequence is TGTGCCAGCAGTGTCGGGACAGGGACCGAGCAGTACTTC. Translated: CASSVGTGTEQYF. The rearrangement links TRBV2 to TRBJ2-7, with TRBD1 identical over 9 bases. The trim removed 4 bases at V and 6 bases at J, leaving 4 bases unmatched. This CDR3 contains 13 residues. Germline CDR1 and CDR2: SNHLY and FYNNEI.

The chain is built from TRBV4-2 and TRBJ2-5; 8 bases are a match to TRBD2. From germline, CDR1 is LGHNA and CDR2 YNFKEQ. This CDR3 has 16 amino acids. V shed 4 bases, J shed 5 bases, and the junction held 12 bases outside the gene matches. In DNA form, the CDR3 reads TGTGCCAGCAGCCGGGACTTAAAGCGGGAGATGGAGACCCAGTACTTC. It is translated as CASSRDLKREMETQYF.